These T cell receptor beta chains were read from a single sample in a study of CD4+ T cells in melanoma. Generated by immunoSEQ multiplex PCR, the TCRdb table keeps only in-frame clones and is missing some. The table includes approximately 14,000 clones, over 80% detected once. Sequenced sample: cells from a culture (not recorded whether cultured in vitro). The receptors shown here come from a human donor with melanoma. Each CDR3 is given with its conserved first and last residue. A D gene is named only where the DNA matches it firmly. Only part of the rows carry a size: once, few, many, or a class if the clone is expanded.

D gene: NA
clone size: NA
J gene: TRBJ1-6
V gene: TRBV5-4
CDR3 DNA: TGTGCCAGCCGGGAGGGACGATGGAATTCACCCCTCCACTTT
CDR3 protein: CASREGRWNSPLHF

D gene: NA
clone size: NA
J gene: TRBJ1-1
V gene: TRBV5-1
CDR3 DNA: TGCGCCAGCAGCTTCGGACAGCGTCAATTGAACACTGAAGCTTTCTTT
CDR3 protein: CASSFGQRQLNTEAFF

D gene: TRBD1
clone size: NA
J gene: TRBJ1-5
V gene: TRBV6-1
CDR3 DNA: TGTGCCAGCAGTGATTTCGCCGGGACAGGGAAACACCATCAGCCCCAGCATTTT
CDR3 protein: CASSDFAGTGKHHQPQHF

D gene: NA
clone size: NA
J gene: TRBJ1-6
V gene: TRBV27
CDR3 DNA: TGTGCCAGCAAGGAAGTAAATTCACCCCTCCACTTT
CDR3 protein: CASKEVNSPLHF

D gene: NA
clone size: NA
J gene: TRBJ1-6
V gene: TRBV4-1
CDR3 DNA: TGCGCCAGCAGTCCCTCGGGCAGGGTCTCTAATAATTCACCCCTCCACTTT
CDR3 protein: CASSPSGRVSNNSPLHF

D gene: NA
clone size: NA
J gene: TRBJ1-2
V gene: TRBV14
CDR3 DNA: TGTGCCAGCCGGGGTTGGGGTGGCTACACCTTC
CDR3 protein: CASRGWGGYTF

D gene: NA
clone size: NA
J gene: TRBJ1-6
V gene: TRBV6-5
CDR3 DNA: TGTGCCAGCAGTTACAGGGGCCGTCGGACCCTCCACTTT
CDR3 protein: CASSYRGRRTLHF

D gene: NA
clone size: NA
J gene: TRBJ1-2
V gene: TRBV2
CDR3 DNA: TGTGCCAGCAGCCACAGGGCGGAGGGCTACACCTTC
CDR3 protein: CASSHRAEGYTF

D gene: TRBD1
clone size: NA
J gene: TRBJ2-2
V gene: TRBV10-3
CDR3 DNA: TGTGCCATCAGTGAGATGGGGGTTGAGTCCGGGACAGGCGGGGAGCTGTTTTTT
CDR3 protein: CAISEMGVESGTGGELFF

D gene: NA
clone size: NA
J gene: TRBJ1-2
V gene: TRBV4-1
CDR3 DNA: TGCGCCAGCAGCCATTGCGCGATCGGGGAGGGCTGCTATGGCTACACCTTC
CDR3 protein: CASSHCAIGEGCYGYTF

D gene: NA
clone size: few
J gene: TRBJ2-5
V gene: TRBV5-1
CDR3 DNA: TGCGCCAGCAGCTTGTCAGGGTACCAAGAGACCCAGTACTTC
CDR3 protein: CASSLSGYQETQYF